This T cell receptor (beta chain) was identified in a study of shared clonotypes between healthy human individuals. Whole-study findings and limits: Exclusively blood specimens were collected; tissue repertoires likely differ.

On sorted subsets, replicate PCRs used approximately 190 ng DNA, or some 27,000 T cell genomes. The data were produced by immunoSEQ multiplex PCR, yet TCRdb's version contains in-frame clones alone and is incomplete. The data contain 2.3 million or so clones, 85% to 95% of them seen just once; the ten biggest clones take up approximately 0.4%. CDR1 and CDR2 (germline): KGHSH, LQKENI. V gave up 3 bases and J gave up 9 bases; unmatched junction bases: 9. The length of the CDR3 is 14 residues. CD4+ cells were split into CD45RA+ naive and CD45RA-negative memory subsets. As regards this clone: What it recognizes is unknown.

The rearrangement joins TRBV18 to TRBJ1-2; 8 bases align to TRBD1. This receptor was obtained from a man between 18 and 29 years old in good health. Some clones in this sample may be carry-over from other donors' samples. The sequenced sample consisted of naive CD4+ T cells from PBMCs. The subset here: CD45RA+ positively selected. For the CDR3, the DNA is TGTGCCAGCTCACCTTCAGGACAGGGCATTCGCTACACCTTC. Its protein is CASSPSGQGIRYTF.